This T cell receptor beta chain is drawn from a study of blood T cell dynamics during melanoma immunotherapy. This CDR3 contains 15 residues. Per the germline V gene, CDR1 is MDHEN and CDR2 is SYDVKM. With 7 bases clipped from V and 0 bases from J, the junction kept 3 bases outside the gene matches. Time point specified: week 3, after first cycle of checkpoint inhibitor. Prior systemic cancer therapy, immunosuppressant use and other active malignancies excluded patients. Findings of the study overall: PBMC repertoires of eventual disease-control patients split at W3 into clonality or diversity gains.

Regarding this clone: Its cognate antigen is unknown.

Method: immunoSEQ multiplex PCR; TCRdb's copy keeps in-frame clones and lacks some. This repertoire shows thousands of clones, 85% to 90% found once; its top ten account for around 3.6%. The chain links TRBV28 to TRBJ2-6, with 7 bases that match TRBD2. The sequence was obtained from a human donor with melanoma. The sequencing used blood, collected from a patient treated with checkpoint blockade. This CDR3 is CASTGGSSGANVLTF. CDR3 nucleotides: TGTGCCAGCACCGGGGGGTCCTCTGGGGCCAACGTCCTGACTTTC.